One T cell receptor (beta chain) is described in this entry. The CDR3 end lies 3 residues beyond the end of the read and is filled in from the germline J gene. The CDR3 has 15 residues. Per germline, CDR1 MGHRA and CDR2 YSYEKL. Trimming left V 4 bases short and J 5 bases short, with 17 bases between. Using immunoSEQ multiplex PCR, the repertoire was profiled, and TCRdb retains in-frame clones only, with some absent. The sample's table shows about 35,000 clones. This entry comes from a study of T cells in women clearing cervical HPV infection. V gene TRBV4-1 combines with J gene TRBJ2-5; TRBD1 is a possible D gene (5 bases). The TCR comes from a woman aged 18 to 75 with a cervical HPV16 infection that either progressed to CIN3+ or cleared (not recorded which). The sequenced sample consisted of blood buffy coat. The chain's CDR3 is CASSRLAQPGETQYF. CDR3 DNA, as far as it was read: TGCGCCAGCAGCCGTTTGGCTCAGCCAGGGGAGACC.